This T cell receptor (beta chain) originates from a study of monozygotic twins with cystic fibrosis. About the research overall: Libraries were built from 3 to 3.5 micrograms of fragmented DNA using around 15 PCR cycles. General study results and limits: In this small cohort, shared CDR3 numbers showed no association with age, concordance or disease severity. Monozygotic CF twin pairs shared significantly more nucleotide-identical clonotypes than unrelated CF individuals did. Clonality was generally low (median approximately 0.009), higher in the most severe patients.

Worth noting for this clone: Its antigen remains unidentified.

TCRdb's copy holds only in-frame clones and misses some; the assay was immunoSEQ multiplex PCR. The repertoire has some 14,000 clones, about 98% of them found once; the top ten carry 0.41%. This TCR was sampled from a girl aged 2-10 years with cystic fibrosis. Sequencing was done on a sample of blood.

DNA for the CDR3: TGTGCCAGCAGCGCCAGTTGGGGGAGAGATCAGCCCCAGCATTTT. Its protein is CASSASWGRDQPQHF. The chain is built from TRBV9 and TRBJ1-5, with D tentatively TRBD1 (5 bases). The CDR3 is 15 amino acids. V was shortened by 3 bases and J by 5 bases, with 15 bases between the two germline ends. Germline V CDR1 and CDR2: SGDLS, YYNGEE. The full variable domain, its missing parts supplied by reference TRBV9 and TRBJ1-5, is DSGVTQTPKHLITATGQRVTLRCSPRSGDLSVYWYQQSLDQGLQFLIQYYNGEERAKGNILERFSAQQFPDLHSELNLSSLELGDSALYFCASSASWGRDQPQHFGDGTRLSIL.